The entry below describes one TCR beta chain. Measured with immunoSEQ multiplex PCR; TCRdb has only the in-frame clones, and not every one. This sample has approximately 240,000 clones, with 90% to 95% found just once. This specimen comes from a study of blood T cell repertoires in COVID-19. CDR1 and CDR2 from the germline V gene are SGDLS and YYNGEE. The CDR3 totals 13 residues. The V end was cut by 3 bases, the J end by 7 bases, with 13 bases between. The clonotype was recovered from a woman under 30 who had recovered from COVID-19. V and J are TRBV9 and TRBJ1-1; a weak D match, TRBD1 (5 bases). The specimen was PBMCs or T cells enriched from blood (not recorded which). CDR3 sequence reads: CASSAGDIIEAFF. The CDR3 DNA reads TGTGCCAGCAGCGCGGGGGATATCATTGAAGCTTTCTTT.